Sequencing of this T cell receptor (beta chain) was carried out in a study of shared clonotypes between healthy human individuals. Study-level background: Donors had three CD4 naive, three CD4 memory, two CD8 naive and one CD8 memory plate apiece. Notes on the study in general: Larger estimated richness was generally recorded for naive subsets relative to memory subsets.

The CDR3 loop spans 15 amino acids. Germline loops: CDR1 SGHDN, CDR2 FVKESK. Trimming removed 6 bases from V and 5 bases from J; junction bases left unmatched: 9. With regard to this clone: Antigen: not known.

The data were produced by immunoSEQ multiplex PCR, yet TCRdb's version contains in-frame clones alone and is incomplete. The sample records more than 2,000,000 clones, just over 90% being singletons. The specimen sequenced was naive CD4+ T cells sorted from blood. Sample subset: CD45RA+ positively selected. This receptor was identified in a man aged 18 to 35 in good health. This chain joins TRBV14 and TRBJ1-2, with TRBD1 identical over 10 bases. The CDR3 nucleotides are TGTGCCAGCAGTCATTGGACAGGGGGTAGGTATGGCTACACCTTC. It specifies CASSHWTGGRYGYTF.